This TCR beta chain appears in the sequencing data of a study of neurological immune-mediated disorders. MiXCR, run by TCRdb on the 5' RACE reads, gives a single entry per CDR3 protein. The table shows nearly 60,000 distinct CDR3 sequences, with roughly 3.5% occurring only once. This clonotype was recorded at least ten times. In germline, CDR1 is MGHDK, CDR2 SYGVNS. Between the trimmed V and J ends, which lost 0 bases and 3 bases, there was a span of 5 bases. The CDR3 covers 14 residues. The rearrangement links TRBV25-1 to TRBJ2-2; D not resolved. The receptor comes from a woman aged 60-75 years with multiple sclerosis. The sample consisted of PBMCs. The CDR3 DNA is TGTGCCAGCAGTGAATACGTAGACACCGGGGAGCTGTTTTTT. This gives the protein CASSEYVDTGELFF.